This entry concerns a single T cell receptor beta chain. Original data processing: Cell counts per sample came from amplifying reference gene primers. Repertoires were generated with immunoSEQ multiplex PCR, while TCRdb's copy carries only in-frame clones and drops some. V, J and clone size reflect that table, while D and trimming were determined from the DNA. The sample has a few hundred thousand clones, nearly 85% seen once. The data stem from a study of blood T cell repertoires in COVID-19. Study in general: Samples of COVID-19 (acute and convalescent) were obtained from the United States, Italy and Spain. In each case, the material was cDNA or gDNA derived from T cells, B-cell-depleted T cells, or PBMCs.

Trimming at V came to 5 bases and at J to 0 bases, leaving 9 bases not matched to a gene. The CDR3 length is 17 residues. In germline, CDR1 is SGHTA, CDR2 FQGTGA. Sequenced input: peripheral blood. The rearrangement joins TRBV7-3 to TRBJ2-3; 9 bases map to TRBD1. The sequence was obtained from a human donor in a cohort sampled during active COVID-19. CDR3 sequence reads: CASSPLGQGTSTDTQYF. For the CDR3, the DNA is TGTGCCAGCAGCCCCCTCGGACAGGGGACTAGCACAGATACGCAGTATTTT. The full variable domain, its missing parts supplied by reference TRBV7-3 and TRBJ2-3, is GAGVSQTPSNKVTEKGKYVELRCDPISGHTALYWYRQSLGQGPEFLIYFQGTGAADDSGLPNDRFFAVRPEGSVSTLKIQRTERGDSAVYLCASSPLGQGTSTDTQYFGPGTRLTVL.